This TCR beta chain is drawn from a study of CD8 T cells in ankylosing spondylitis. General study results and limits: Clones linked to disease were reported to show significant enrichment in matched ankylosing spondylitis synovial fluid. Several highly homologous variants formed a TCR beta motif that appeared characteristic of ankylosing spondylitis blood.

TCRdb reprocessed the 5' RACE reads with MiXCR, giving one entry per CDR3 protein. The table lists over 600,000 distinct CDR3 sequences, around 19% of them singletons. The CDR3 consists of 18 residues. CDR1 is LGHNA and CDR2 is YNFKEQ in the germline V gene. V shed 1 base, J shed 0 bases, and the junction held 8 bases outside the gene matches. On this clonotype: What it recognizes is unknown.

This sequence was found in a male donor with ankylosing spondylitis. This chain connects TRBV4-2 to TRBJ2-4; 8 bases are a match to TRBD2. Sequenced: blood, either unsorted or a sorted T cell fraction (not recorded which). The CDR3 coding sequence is TGTGCCAGCAGCCAAGGGGGTAGCGGGACCCTAGCCAAAAACATTCAGTACTTC. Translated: CASSQGGSGTLAKNIQYF.